These 26 T cell receptor beta chains came from one sample sequenced in a study of blood T cell repertoires in COVID-19. Measured with immunoSEQ multiplex PCR; TCRdb has only the in-frame clones, and not every one. This sample has tens of thousands of clones; around 90% occur once, and the top ten carry less than 3%. Material for sequencing was peripheral blood. The receptors stem from a man over 45 with COVID-19, enrolled during active disease.

The CDR3 loop is CASSQDPTKTGRYTEAFF. The DNA of the CDR3 is TGTGCCAGCAGCCAAGATCCCACCAAGACAGGACGTTACACTGAAGCTTTCTTT. The chain combines TRBV3-1 (or the pseudogene TRBV3-2) with TRBJ1-1; TRBD1 might be the D (6 bases). The CDR3 is 18 amino acids. Germline CDR1 and CDR2: LGHDT and YNNKEL (reference sequence). V was shortened by 0 bases and J by 3 bases, with 20 bases between the two germline ends.

The chain is built from TRBV28 and TRBJ2-4; 7 nucleotides line up with TRBD1. The V and J ends lost 5 bases and 6 bases, in that order; junction bases with no gene match: 10. Germline V gene lookup returns CDR1 MDHEN and CDR2 SYDVKM. This CDR3 spans 15 amino acids. The CDR3 nucleotides are TGTGCCAGCAGTAGGGGGACAGTCAATCTAAACATTCAGTACTTC. Protein: CASSRGTVNLNIQYF.

This chain uses TRBV7-9 with TRBJ2-5; maybe TRBD2 (5 bases). Germline assignment: CDR1 SEHNR and CDR2 FQNEAQ (reference sequence). Trimming pared 5 bases from V and 5 bases from J, leaving 15 bases between. This CDR3 is 14 amino acids long. CDR3 amino acids: CASSVWGSAETQYF. CDR3 sequence (DNA): TGTGCCAGCAGCGTATGGGGTAGCGCGGAGACCCAGTACTTC.

There are a few counts of this clone. The chain employs TRBV19 and TRBJ2-2; 8 nucleotides agree with TRBD1. V was pared by 5 bases and J by 9 bases, with 8 bases of the junction left unmatched. CDR1 and CDR2 (germline): LNHDA, SQIVND (reference sequence). The CDR3 is 14 amino acids. CDR3 sequence: CASSPSPGGWELFF. Written as DNA, the CDR3 is TGTGCCAGTAGTCCTTCACCAGGGGGCTGGGAGCTGTTTTTT.

This clone showed up just once. This chain links TRBV27 with TRBJ1-2, with 12 bases that match TRBD1. J lost 2 bases, V lost 4 bases, and 5 bases had no gene match. CDR3 size: 16 residues. Germline V gene lookup returns CDR1 MNHEY and CDR2 SMNVEV (reference sequence). DNA of the CDR3: TGTGCCAGCAGTTCGGGGACAGGGGGCGGAAACTATGGCTACACCTTC. Translating gives CASSSGTGGGNYGYTF.

The chain recombines TRBV7-9 with TRBJ1-3; D ambiguous. The CDR3 spans 14 residues. Trimming took 5 bases from V and 4 from J, leaving 12 bases between them. The germline CDR1 and CDR2 sequences are SEHNR and FQNEAQ (reference sequence). CDR3 nucleotide sequence: TGTGCCAGCAGCCGGGAGACTGGGGGAAACACCATATATTTT. This sequence encodes CASSRETGGNTIYF.

The chain employs TRBV7-3 and TRBJ1-1, with TRBD1 as a possible D gene (5 bases). Trimming removed 5 bases at V and 4 bases at J, with 17 bases between. CDR3 size: 15 residues. The germline V gene has CDR1 SGHTA and CDR2 FQGTGA. DNA for the CDR3: TGTGCCAGCAGCCCAGGGCTCTACGGGGGCACTGAAGCTTTCTTT. As protein: CASSPGLYGGTEAFF.

The J gene is TRBJ1-2, the V gene TRBV6-2 or TRBV6-3; 9 bases match TRBD1. CDR1 and CDR2 from the germline V gene are MNHEY and SVGEGT. The CDR3 spans 15 residues. Trimming cost V 2 bases and J 4 bases; bases outside gene matches: 5. Here the CDR3 DNA reads TGTGCCAGCAGTTACCTGACAGGGGGAGGCTATGGCTACACCTTC. As protein: CASSYLTGGGYGYTF.

This clone showed up just once. The V call is TRBV18, the J call TRBJ1-2; no reliable D call. The germline V and J ends were trimmed by 3 bases and 6 bases, with 11 bases remaining between them. The length of the CDR3 is 13 residues. Germline CDR1 is KGHSH and CDR2 is LQKENI. CDR3 DNA sequence: TGTGCCAGCTCACCGGAGAATCGAAATGGCTACACCTTC. Translated, it gives CASSPENRNGYTF. The variable domain in full, with the rest retrieved from reference TRBV18 and TRBJ1-2, is NAGVMQNPRHLVRRRGQEARLRCSPMKGHSHVYWYRQLPEEGLKFMVYLQKENIIDESGMPKERFSAEFPKEGPSILRIQQVVRGDSAAYFCASSPENRNGYTFGSGTRLTVV.

The chain carries TRBV19 and TRBJ2-1; no firm D call. Trimming cost V 4 bases and J 2 bases, with 6 bases left between them. This CDR3 has 13 amino acids. Germline CDR1 LNHDA, CDR2 SQIVND (reference sequence). The CDR3 nucleotides read TGTGCCAGTAGTACCCAGGCCTACAATGAGCAGTTCTTC. Translating gives CASSTQAYNEQFF.

The chain uses TRBV3-1 (or the pseudogene TRBV3-2) and TRBJ1-2; possibly TRBD1 for D (5 bases). This CDR3 region has 14 residues. Trimming took off 0 bases at V and 6 bases at J, with 11 bases between the two ends. The germline V gene encodes CDR1 LGHDT and CDR2 YNNKEL (reference sequence). CDR3 in amino acids: CASSQEWNRHGYTF. The CDR3 nucleotides are TGTGCCAGCAGCCAAGAGTGGAACAGGCATGGCTACACCTTC.

This clone occurred a few times. V usage is TRBV10-3 and J usage is TRBJ1-5; TRBD1 is a possible D gene (5 bases). Germline V CDR1 and CDR2: ENHRY, SYGVKD. The CDR3 length is 15 residues. The V gene lost 2 bases and the J gene lost 7 bases, with 15 bases spanning the gap. CDR3: CAISETGRVGQPQHF. The CDR3 DNA is TGTGCCATCAGTGAGACGGGCAGGGTAGGACAGCCCCAGCATTTT.

As DNA, the CDR3 is TGCAGTGCTAGCAATAACTATGGCTACACCTTC. Its translation: CSASNNYGYTF. This chain joins TRBV20-1 and TRBJ1-2; D uncertain. Germline loops: CDR1 DFQATT, CDR2 SNEGSKA (reference sequence). V was cut by 3 bases and J by 1 base, with 3 bases left in between. The CDR3 spans 11 residues.

This chain connects TRBV20-1 to TRBJ1-4, with a possible D match to TRBD1 (5 bases). V was pared by 3 bases and J by 6 bases, with 17 bases between. This CDR3 is built from 15 residues. Germline V gene lookup returns CDR1 DFQATT and CDR2 SNEGSKA (reference sequence). The CDR3 DNA follows: TGCAGTGCTAGTCCCTGGGGGGAATGGGATGAAAAACTGTTTTTT. This translates into CSASPWGEWDEKLFF.

The chain recombines TRBV6-5 with TRBJ1-1; 7 positions agree with TRBD1. The length of the CDR3 is 16 residues. Germline V gives CDR1 MNHEY, CDR2 SVGAGI. V shed 2 bases, J shed 6 bases, and the junction held 12 bases outside the gene matches. CDR3 DNA: TGTGCCAGCAGTTACCTATCCACAGGGGTAATAGCTGAAGCTTTCTTT. Its protein is CASSYLSTGVIAEAFF.

This clone was found once. J is TRBJ2-3 and V is TRBV24-1, with TRBD2 identical over 12 bases. V shed 4 bases and J 5 bases; nucleotides not matched to a gene: 6. Germline CDR1 KGHDR, CDR2 SFDVKD. This CDR3 has 16 amino acids. CDR3 protein: CATSDPSGGAGDTQYF. CDR3 nucleotide sequence: TGTGCCACCAGTGACCCTAGCGGGGGGGCGGGAGATACGCAGTATTTT.

The CDR3 coding sequence is TGTGCCAGCAGTTATGGTCGGCGGGGGGGCCAAAATACGCAGTATTTT. As protein: CASSYGRRGGQNTQYF. The V call is TRBV28, the J call TRBJ2-3; 9 bases line up with TRBD2. V shed 4 bases and J 7 bases; nucleotides not matched to a gene: 12. The germline gives CDR1 MDHEN, CDR2 SYDVKM. The CDR3 contains 16 residues.

CDR3 sequence: CASSLVPTGQGNTIYF. CDR3 nucleotides: TGTGCCAGCAGCTTAGTACCGACAGGGCAGGGAAACACCATATATTTT. This chain uses TRBV11-3 with TRBJ1-3, with 7 nucleotides matching TRBD1. The CDR3 sequence is 16 residues long. Germline lookup yields CDR1 SGHNT and CDR2 YENEEA. Losses at the gene ends were 1 base for V and 4 bases for J; bases not matched to a gene: 7.

The gene calls are TRBV28 and TRBJ1-1, with a tentative D call TRBD1 (6 bases). CDR3 length: 15 residues. V dropped 0 bases and J dropped 8 bases, with 16 bases sitting between them. Germline loops: CDR1 MDHEN, CDR2 SYDVKM. The CDR3 loop reads CASSLWSLGQGEAFF. The DNA for the CDR3 is TGTGCCAGCAGTTTATGGAGTTTGGGACAAGGGGAAGCTTTCTTT.

The chain joins TRBV12-3 or TRBV12-4 to TRBJ1-5, with no clear D. This CDR3 comprises 12 residues. Trimming removed 3 bases from V and 7 bases from J, with 7 bases in between. The CDR3 DNA follows: TGTGCCAGCAGTTTTCGGGAACAGCCCCAGCATTTT. Its protein is CASSFREQPQHF.

This sequence joins TRBV6-5 and TRBJ1-5; weak D call: TRBD1 (6 bases). Germline V gene lookup returns CDR1 MNHEY and CDR2 SVGAGI. Trimming left V 6 bases short and J 3 bases short, with 15 bases between. The CDR3 spans 15 residues. CDR3 protein: CASRSTGQINQPQHF. The CDR3 coding sequence is TGTGCCAGCAGGTCGACAGGACAGATCAATCAGCCCCAGCATTTT.

This sequence joins TRBV5-1 and TRBJ2-1; TRBD1 might be the D (5 bases). V lost 2 bases to trimming and J lost 8 bases, with 14 bases between them. The length of the CDR3 is 14 residues. In germline, CDR1 is SGHRS, CDR2 YFSETQ. The CDR3 DNA reads TGCGCCAGCAGCTTAGGCCAGGGTTACGATGAGCAGTTCTTC. Residues: CASSLGQGYDEQFF.

V gene TRBV7-2 combines with J gene TRBJ1-6; 7 bases agree with TRBD1. Germline trimming cut 2 bases from V and 10 bases from J; bases unmatched to any gene: 2. The V gene's germline CDR1 is SGHTA and CDR2 FQGNSA. There are 13 residues in the CDR3. CDR3 coding DNA: TGTGCCAGCAGCTTAAAAGGGGGCTCACCCCTCCACTTT. This codes for CASSLKGGSPLHF.

Only a few counts were recorded for this clone. The CDR3 DNA reads as TGCAGCGTTCACGGGACAGGGGACTCTGGAAACACCATATATTTT. This translates into CSVHGTGDSGNTIYF. The rearrangement joins TRBV29-1 to TRBJ1-3, with 10 bases fitting TRBD1. The CDR3 extends over 15 amino acids. In germline, CDR1 is SQVTM, CDR2 ANQGSEA. V shed 5 bases and J 0 bases; nucleotides not matched to a gene: 4.

This clone has a single count. The chain couples TRBV19 to TRBJ2-3, with D perhaps matching TRBD1 (5 bases). Looked up from germline, CDR1 is LNHDA and CDR2 is SQIVND (reference sequence). The ends were cut back, 2 bases at V and 0 bases at J, with 12 bases in the middle. The CDR3 extends over 16 amino acids. The chain's CDR3 is CASSIYRLTSTDTQYF. The CDR3 DNA reads TGTGCCAGTAGTATATACAGGCTAACTAGCACAGATACGCAGTATTTT.

The V call is TRBV7-6, the J call TRBJ2-3; TRBD2 aligns across 12 bases. CDR1 SGHVS and CDR2 FNYEAQ come from the germline V gene. Losses at the gene ends were 4 bases for V and 1 base for J; bases not matched to a gene: 6. CDR3 size: 17 residues. The DNA for the CDR3 is TGTGCCAGCAGCTCATTTAGGACTAGCGGGGGCACAGATACGCAGTATTTT. This gives the protein CASSSFRTSGGTDTQYF.